Shown below are 8 T cell receptor beta chains from a single sample sequenced in a study of cytomegalovirus exposure and HLA in healthy donors. Primers for the PCR totalled 60 Vbeta and 13 Jbeta. Repertoires were generated with immunoSEQ multiplex PCR, while TCRdb's copy carries only in-frame clones and drops some. Of approximately 190,000 clones in the sample, 81% were seen once. Sequences were obtained from PBMCs. The receptor set was obtained from a man aged 50-60 years in good health and CMV-seronegative.

The genes are TRBV18 and TRBJ2-7; 10 bases are shared with TRBD2. Germline CDR1 reads KGHSH; CDR2 reads LQKENI. V gave up 1 base and J gave up 3 bases; unmatched junction bases: 12. The CDR3 length is 18 residues. The DNA for the CDR3 is TGTGCCAGCTCACCACGGGACAGGCCTCTAGCGGGGGTCTACGAGCAGTACTTC. It is translated as CASSPRDRPLAGVYEQYF.

This chain connects TRBV7-2 to TRBJ1-6; a possible D gene is TRBD1 (5 bases). Trimming shortened V by 1 base and J by 1 base, and 8 bases separated the two germline ends. Germline lookup yields CDR1 SGHTA and CDR2 FQGNSA. The CDR3 totals 16 residues. The CDR3 protein is CASSLGGDSYNSPLHF. In nucleotides, the CDR3 is TGTGCCAGCAGCTTAGGGGGGGATTCCTATAATTCACCCCTCCACTTT.

This clone was found once. The chain combines TRBV19 with TRBJ2-7, with D perhaps matching TRBD1 (6 bases). This CDR3 contains 13 residues. The germline V and J ends were trimmed by 6 bases and 0 bases, with 9 bases remaining between them. Germline loops: CDR1 LNHDA, CDR2 SQIVND (reference sequence). The CDR3 protein is CASSRDTSYEQYF. CDR3 DNA: TGTGCCAGTAGCCGGGACACCTCCTACGAGCAGTACTTC.

V is TRBV10-1 and J is TRBJ2-7; tentative D call: TRBD1 (6 bases). The CDR3 totals 15 residues. In germline, CDR1 is WNHNN, CDR2 SYGVQD (reference sequence). The V and J ends lost 10 bases and 2 bases respectively, with 21 bases between them. The CDR3 is CANYSLGDTTYEQYF. CDR3 in DNA: TGCGCCAACTATTCTTTAGGGGACACGACCTACGAGCAGTACTTC.

This clone has a single count. This chain joins TRBV6-5 and TRBJ1-1; TRBD1 matches at 8 bases. The CDR3 sequence is 14 residues long. Germline values: CDR1 MNHEY, CDR2 SVGAGI. Losses at the gene ends were 5 bases for V and 11 bases for J; bases not matched to a gene: 13. In DNA, the CDR3 is TGTGCCAGCAGTACGCGGGCTACAGGGGGAGCGGCTTTCTTT. It encodes CASSTRATGGAAFF.

The CDR3 bases are TGTGCCATCAGTGATCGGACAGGGGGCCAGGAGACCCAGTACTTC. Translation gives CAISDRTGGQETQYF. The chain recombines TRBV10-3 with TRBJ2-5, with 11 bases that match TRBD1. CDR3 length: 15 amino acids. J lost 5 bases, V lost 3 bases, and 5 bases had no gene match. CDR1 ENHRY and CDR2 SYGVKD come from the germline V gene.

The chain combines TRBV5-6 with TRBJ1-2; tentatively, D is TRBD1 (6 bases). The V and J ends lost 0 bases and 7 bases respectively, with 13 bases between them. CDR1 is SGHDT, CDR2 YYEEEE, per germline. This CDR3 spans 14 amino acids. The CDR3, as DNA: TGTGCCAGCAGCTTGGAGAGGACAGCTTTTGGCTACACCTTC. It specifies CASSLERTAFGYTF. Variable domain in full (rest from reference TRBV5-6 and TRBJ1-2): DAGVTQSPTHLIKTRGQQVTLRCSPKSGHDTVSWYQQALGQGPQFIFQYYEEEERQRGNFPDRFSGHQFPNYSSELNVNALLLGDSALYLCASSLERTAFGYTFGSGTRLTVV.

The chain uses TRBV20-1 and TRBJ2-7; unclear D gene. V lost 5 bases, J lost 3 bases, and 5 bases lay in between. The CDR3 loop spans 10 amino acids. From germline, CDR1 is DFQATT and CDR2 SNEGSKA (reference sequence). The CDR3 reads CSALNYEQYF. CDR3 nucleotides: TGCAGTGCTTTAAACTACGAGCAGTACTTC.